This entry is about one T cell receptor beta chain. What it binds is unknown. The time point is: 2015-2016 season, pre-vaccination. No donor had influenza vaccine in the prior 6 months; all lived in the community. The data are from a study of follicular helper T cells after annual influenza vaccination. As for the study in general: For some subjects, blood spans the 2013-2014, 2014-2015 and 2015-2016 annual vaccinations.

Produced via immunoSEQ multiplex PCR; TCRdb's table is partial and in-frame only. The sample has more than 10,000 clones; 80% are singletons. General observations from the study: Just roughly 8.5-20% of cells analyzed had recovered productive TCRB sequences.

J lost 1 base, V lost 4 bases, and 6 bases had no gene match. This CDR3 has 15 amino acids. Germline V gives CDR1 SGHRS, CDR2 YFSETQ. The specimen was CXCR5+ CD38- circulating T follicular helper cells from blood, collected on the day of influenza vaccination. Indicated subset: circulating Tfh, non-naive CD4+CXCR5+PD-1+ (ICOS+CD38+ or ICOS-CD38-). V is TRBV5-1 and J is TRBJ2-7, with 9 bases lining up with TRBD2. The sequence was collected from an adult who received the influenza vaccine. The CDR3 sequence is CASSPAGGISYEQYF. The CDR3, as DNA: TGCGCCAGCAGCCCCGCGGGGGGGATTTCCTACGAGCAGTACTTC. Combining the CDR3 with reference TRBV5-1 and TRBJ2-7 gives the whole variable domain KAGVTQTPRYLIKTRGQQVTLSCSPISGHRSVSWYQQTPGQGLQFLFEYFSETQRNKGNFPGRFSGRQFSNSRSEMNVSTLELGDSALYLCASSPAGGISYEQYFGPGTRLTVT.